This T cell receptor beta chain is from a study of early T cells in non-severe SARS-CoV-2 infection. Background on the study: The sequenced material was bulk RNA from unsorted whole blood, and its chains were unpaired. Study outcomes and limitations: Private and CD4 specificities were missed by VDJdb matching, which favored anti-spike CD8 responses.

One entry per CDR3 protein results from TCRdb running MiXCR on the 5' RACE reads. The repertoire includes some 71,000 distinct CDR3 sequences, over 8% of them detected once, and roughly a sixth sits in the top ten. The CDR3 covers 14 residues. V gave up 4 bases and J gave up 8 bases; unmatched junction bases: 10. The germline V gene has CDR1 SGHKS and CDR2 YYEKEE (reference sequence). This clonotype was seen once. The antigen remains unidentified. The source was whole blood, collected at baseline. The TCR was taken from an adult who was a healthcare worker with PCR-confirmed SARS-CoV-2 infection or an uninfected control (not recorded which). The rearrangement links TRBV5-5 to TRBJ1-2; the match to TRBD1 covers 8 bases. Here the CDR3 DNA reads TGTGCCAGCAGCGTAGAGGACAGGGTCTTCGGCTACACCTTC. Its translation: CASSVEDRVFGYTF.